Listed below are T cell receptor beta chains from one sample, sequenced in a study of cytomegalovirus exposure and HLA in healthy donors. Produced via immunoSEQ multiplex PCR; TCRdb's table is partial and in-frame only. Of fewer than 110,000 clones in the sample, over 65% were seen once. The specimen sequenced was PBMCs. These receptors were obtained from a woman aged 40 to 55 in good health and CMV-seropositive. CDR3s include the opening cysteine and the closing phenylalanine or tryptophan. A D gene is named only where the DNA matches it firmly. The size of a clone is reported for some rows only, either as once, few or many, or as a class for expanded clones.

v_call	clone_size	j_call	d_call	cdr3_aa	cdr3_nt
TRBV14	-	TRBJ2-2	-	CASSQLAMGNTGELFF	TGTGCCAGCAGCCAACTAGCGATGGGAAACACCGGGGAGCTGTTTTTT
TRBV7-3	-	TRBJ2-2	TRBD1	CASSIGTGGTGELFF	TGTGCCAGCAGCATAGGGACAGGGGGCACCGGGGAGCTGTTTTTT
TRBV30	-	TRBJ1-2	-	CAWSVDENYGYTF	TGTGCCTGGAGTGTAGATGAGAACTATGGCTACACCTTC
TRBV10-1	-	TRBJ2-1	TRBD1	CASSEGGQGAPNEQFF	TGCGCCAGCAGTGAAGGCGGACAGGGAGCCCCCAATGAGCAGTTCTTC
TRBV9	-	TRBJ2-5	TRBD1	CASSATGGVKTQYF	TGTGCCAGCAGCGCGACAGGGGGCGTAAAGACCCAGTACTTC
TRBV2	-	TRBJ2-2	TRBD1	CASRKDRGSTGELFF	TGTGCCAGCAGGAAAGACAGGGGGAGCACCGGGGAGCTGTTTTTT
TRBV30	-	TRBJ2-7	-	CAWTTDSGYEQYF	TGTGCCTGGACCACGGACTCCGGATACGAGCAGTACTTC
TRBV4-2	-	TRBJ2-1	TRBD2	CASSQAGGPYNEQFF	TGTGCCAGCAGCCAAGCGGGGGGGCCCTACAATGAGCAGTTCTTC
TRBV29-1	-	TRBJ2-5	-	CSDTGLGETQYF	TGCAGTGATACAGGGCTAGGAGAGACCCAGTACTTC
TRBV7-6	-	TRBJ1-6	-	CASSLQGDNSPLHF	TGTGCCAGCAGCTTACAGGGCGACAATTCACCCCTCCACTTT
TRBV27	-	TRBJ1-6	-	CASSGTSAGNSYNSPLHF	TGTGCCAGCAGTGGGACGTCAGCGGGAAACTCCTATAATTCACCCCTCCACTTT
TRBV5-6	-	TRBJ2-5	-	CASSLRELETQYF	TGTGCCAGCAGCCTTCGTGAGCTAGAGACCCAGTACTTC
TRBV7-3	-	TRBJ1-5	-	CASSRGRGQPQHF	TGTGCCAGCAGCCGAGGGCGAGGTCAGCCCCAGCATTTT
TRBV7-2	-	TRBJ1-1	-	CASSLSGINTEAFF	TGTGCCAGCAGCTTGTCTGGCATAAACACTGAAGCTTTCTTT
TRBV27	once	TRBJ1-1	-	CASSPSAAYTGATEAFF	TGTGCCAGCAGTCCATCCGCGGCTTACACGGGTGCCACTGAAGCTTTCTTT
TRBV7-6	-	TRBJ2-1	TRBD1	CASSLNTGGASYNEQFF	TGTGCCAGCAGCTTAAATACAGGGGGCGCGTCCTACAATGAGCAGTTCTTC
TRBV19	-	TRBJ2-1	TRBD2	CASTSGGRGMNEQFF	TGTGCCAGTACTAGCGGGGGGCGAGGCATGAATGAGCAGTTCTTC
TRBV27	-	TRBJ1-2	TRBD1	CASKLQGEDGYTF	TGTGCCAGCAAACTACAGGGGGAGGATGGCTACACCTTC
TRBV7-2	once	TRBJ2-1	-	CASRSGGNEQFF	TGTGCCAGCAGGTCAGGTGGGAATGAGCAGTTCTTC
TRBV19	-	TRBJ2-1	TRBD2	CASSIGLATKFF	TGTGCCAGTAGTATTGGACTAGCCACCAAGTTCTTC
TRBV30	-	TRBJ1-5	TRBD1	CAWSRTGVQPQHF	TGTGCCTGGAGCCGCACAGGGGTCCAGCCCCAGCATTTT
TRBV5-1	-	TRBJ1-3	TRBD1	CASTRGTGVGNTIYF	TGCGCCAGCACAAGAGGGACAGGGGTCGGCAACACCATATATTTT
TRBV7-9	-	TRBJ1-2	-	CASSFGLDIGYTF	TGTGCCAGCAGCTTCGGGTTGGACATTGGCTACACCTTC
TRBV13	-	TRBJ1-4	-	CASSFSPGSEKLFF	TGTGCCAGCAGCTTCAGTCCGGGGAGTGAAAAACTGTTTTTT
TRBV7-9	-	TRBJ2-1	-	CASSLHNEQFF	TGTGCCAGCAGCCTTCACAATGAGCAGTTCTTC
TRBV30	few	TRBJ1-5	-	CAWSSGGGNQPQHF	TGTGCCTGGAGTTCGGGGGGAGGCAATCAGCCCCAGCATTTT
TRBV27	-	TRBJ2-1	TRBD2	CASSSLAGGLNEQFF	TGTGCCAGCAGTTCTCTAGCGGGGGGGCTTAATGAGCAGTTCTTC
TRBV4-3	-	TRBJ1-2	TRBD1	CASSPGTGPYGYTF	TGCGCCAGCAGCCCCGGGACAGGGCCCTATGGCTACACCTTC
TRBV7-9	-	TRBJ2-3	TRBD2	CASTPVVAGHTQYF	TGTGCCAGCACCCCTGTAGTAGCGGGGCATACGCAGTATTTT
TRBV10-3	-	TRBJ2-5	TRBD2	CAISSGGIQETQYF	TGTGCCATCAGTAGCGGGGGCATCCAAGAGACCCAGTACTTC
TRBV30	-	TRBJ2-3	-	CAWSVGRGLDTQYF	TGTGCCTGGAGTGTGGGCAGGGGATTAGATACGCAGTATTTT
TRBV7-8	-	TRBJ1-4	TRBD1	CASSPQGTATNEKLFF	TGTGCCAGCAGCCCTCAAGGGACAGCAACTAATGAAAAACTGTTTTTT
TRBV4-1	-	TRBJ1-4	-	CASSQGDSTTNEKLFF	TGCGCCAGCAGCCAAGGAGACAGTACAACTAATGAAAAACTGTTTTTT
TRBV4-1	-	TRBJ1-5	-	CASSQGLWNNQPQHF	TGCGCCAGCAGCCAAGGACTCTGGAACAATCAGCCCCAGCATTTT
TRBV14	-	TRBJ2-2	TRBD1	CASSPKNGQGESGELFF	TGTGCCAGCAGCCCCAAGAATGGACAGGGGGAATCCGGGGAGCTGTTTTTT
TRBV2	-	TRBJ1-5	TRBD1	CASSPLRQGADQPQHF	TGTGCCAGCAGCCCCCTTCGACAGGGGGCGGATCAGCCCCAGCATTTT
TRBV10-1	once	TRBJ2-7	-	CASSESKAGAGEQYF	TGCGCCAGCAGTGAGTCAAAGGCAGGGGCAGGGGAGCAGTACTTC